This T cell receptor (beta chain) derives from a study of OX40 agonist ivuxolimab in advanced cancers. The repertoire was sequenced with immunoSEQ multiplex PCR; TCRdb's copy has only in-frame clones and lacks some. The top ten clones hold roughly 0.5% of a sample with 80,000 to 100,000 clones, 90% to 95% of them seen once. Germline CDR1 is LNHNV and CDR2 is YYDKDF (reference sequence). The ends were cut back, 1 base at V and 5 bases at J, with 9 bases in the middle. This CDR3 spans 15 amino acids. This chain connects TRBV15 to TRBJ1-6, with a tentative D call TRBD1 (6 bases). The specimen was CD4+ or CD8+ T cells sorted from blood, collected in a trial of the OX40 agonist ivuxolimab. This sequence was found in an adult with an advanced solid tumor such as melanoma, head and neck, liver or kidney cancer. The CDR3 DNA is TGTGCCACCAGCAGAGGCCGGGACAATAATTCACCCCTCCACTTT. Translating gives CATSRGRDNNSPLHF.